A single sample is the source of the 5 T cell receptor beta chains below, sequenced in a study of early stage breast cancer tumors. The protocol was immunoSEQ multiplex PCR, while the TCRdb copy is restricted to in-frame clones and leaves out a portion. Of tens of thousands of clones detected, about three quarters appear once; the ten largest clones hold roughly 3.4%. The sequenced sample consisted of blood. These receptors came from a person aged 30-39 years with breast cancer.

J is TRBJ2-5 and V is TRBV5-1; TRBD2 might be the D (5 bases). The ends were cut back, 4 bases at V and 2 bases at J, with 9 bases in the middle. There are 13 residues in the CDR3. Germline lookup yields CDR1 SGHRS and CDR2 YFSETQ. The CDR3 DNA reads TGCGCCAGCAGCAAGGACTCTCAAGAGACCCAGTACTTC. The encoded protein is CASSKDSQETQYF.

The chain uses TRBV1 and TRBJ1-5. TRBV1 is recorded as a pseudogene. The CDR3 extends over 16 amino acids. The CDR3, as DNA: TGCACCAGCAGCCAAGGAACGGCCAGATGGGGTCAGCCCCAGCATTTT. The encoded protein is CTSSQGTARWGQPQHF.

Here the CDR3 DNA reads TGCGCCAGCAGCGACGGGACCACGAACACCGGGGAGCTGTTTTTT. It specifies CASSDGTTNTGELFF. The chain uses TRBV4-3 and TRBJ2-2; D may be TRBD1 or TRBD2 (5 bases each). The V end was cut by 5 bases, the J end by 0 bases, with 10 bases between. There are 15 residues in the CDR3. Germline V gene data show CDR1 as LGHNA and CDR2 as YSLEER.

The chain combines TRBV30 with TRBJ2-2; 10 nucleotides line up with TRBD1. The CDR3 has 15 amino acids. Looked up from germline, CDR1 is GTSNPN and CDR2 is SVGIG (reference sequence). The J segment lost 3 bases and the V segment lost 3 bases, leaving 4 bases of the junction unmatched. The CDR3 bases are TGTGCCTGGAGCCCCGGGACAGGGGACACCGGGGAGCTGTTTTTT. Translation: CAWSPGTGDTGELFF.

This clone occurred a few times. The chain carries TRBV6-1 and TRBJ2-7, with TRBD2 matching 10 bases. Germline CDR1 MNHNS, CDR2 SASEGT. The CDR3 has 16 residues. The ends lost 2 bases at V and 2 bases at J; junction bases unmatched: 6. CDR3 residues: CASSESSSGRAYEQYF. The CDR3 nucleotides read TGTGCCAGCAGTGAAAGCTCCAGCGGGAGGGCCTACGAGCAGTACTTC.